This record covers a single TCR beta chain. This entry belongs to a study of control samples from healthy donors and cancer patients. Germline lookup yields CDR1 KGHDR and CDR2 SFDVKD. This CDR3 spans 14 amino acids. Trimming took 2 bases from V and 8 from J, leaving 14 bases between them. The assay was immunoSEQ multiplex PCR, and TCRdb's table has in-frame clones only and misses some. The sample lists about 130,000 clones, less than 95% occurring once. The source is a man younger than 35 in good health. Sequencing was done on a sample of blood. This chain uses TRBV24-1 with TRBJ1-2; D is uncertain. CDR3 in DNA: TGTGCCACCAGTGATTCCTCCGCGGTCGTGGGCTACACCTTC. As protein: CATSDSSAVVGYTF.